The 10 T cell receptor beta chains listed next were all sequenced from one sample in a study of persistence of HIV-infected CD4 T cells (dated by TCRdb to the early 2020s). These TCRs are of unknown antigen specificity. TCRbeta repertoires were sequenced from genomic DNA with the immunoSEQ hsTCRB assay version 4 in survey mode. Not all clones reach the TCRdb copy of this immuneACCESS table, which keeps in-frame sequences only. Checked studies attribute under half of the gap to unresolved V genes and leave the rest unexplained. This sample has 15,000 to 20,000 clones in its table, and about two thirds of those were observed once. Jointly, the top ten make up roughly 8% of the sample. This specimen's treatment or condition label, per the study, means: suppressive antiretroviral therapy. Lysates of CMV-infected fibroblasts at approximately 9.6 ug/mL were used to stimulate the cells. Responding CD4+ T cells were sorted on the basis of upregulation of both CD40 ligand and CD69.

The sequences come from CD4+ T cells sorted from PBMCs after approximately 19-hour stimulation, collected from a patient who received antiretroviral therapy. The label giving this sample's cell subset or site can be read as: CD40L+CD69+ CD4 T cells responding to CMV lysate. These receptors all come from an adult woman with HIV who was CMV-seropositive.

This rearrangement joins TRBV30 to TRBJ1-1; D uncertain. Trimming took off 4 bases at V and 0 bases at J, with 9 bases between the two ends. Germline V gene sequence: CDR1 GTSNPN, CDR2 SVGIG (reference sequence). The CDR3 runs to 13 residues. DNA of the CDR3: TGTGCCTGGAATACCGGGATGAACACTGAAGCTTTCTTT. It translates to CAWNTGMNTEAFF.

This CDR3 reads CASSLGLVRGPTDTQYF. In DNA form, the CDR3 reads TGCGCCAGCAGCTTGGGCCTAGTACGGGGCCCCACAGATACGCAGTATTTT. This chain links TRBV5-1 with TRBJ2-3, with D perhaps assigned TRBD1 or TRBD2 (5 bases each). Per germline, CDR1 SGHRS and CDR2 YFSETQ. Deletions cut 0 bases from V and 2 bases from J, with 16 bases between. There are 17 residues in the CDR3.

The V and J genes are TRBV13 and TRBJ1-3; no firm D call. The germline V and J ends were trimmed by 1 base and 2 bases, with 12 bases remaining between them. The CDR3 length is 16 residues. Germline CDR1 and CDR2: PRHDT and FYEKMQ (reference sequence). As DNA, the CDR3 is TGTGCCAGCAGCTTAGATCGGGGAGATGCTGGAAACACCATATATTTT. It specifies CASSLDRGDAGNTIYF. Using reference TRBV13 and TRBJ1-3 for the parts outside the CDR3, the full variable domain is AAGVIQSPRHLIKEKRETATLKCYPIPRHDTVYWYQQGPGQDPQFLISFYEKMQSDKGSIPDRFSAQQFSDYHSELNMSSLELGDSALYFCASSLDRGDAGNTIYFGEGSWLTVV.

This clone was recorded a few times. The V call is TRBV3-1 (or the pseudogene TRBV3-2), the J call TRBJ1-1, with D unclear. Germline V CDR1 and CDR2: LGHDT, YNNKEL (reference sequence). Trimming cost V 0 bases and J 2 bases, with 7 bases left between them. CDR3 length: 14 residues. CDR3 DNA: TGTGCCAGCAGCCAAGAGGCAAGAAACACTGAAGCTTTCTTT. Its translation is CASSQEARNTEAFF.

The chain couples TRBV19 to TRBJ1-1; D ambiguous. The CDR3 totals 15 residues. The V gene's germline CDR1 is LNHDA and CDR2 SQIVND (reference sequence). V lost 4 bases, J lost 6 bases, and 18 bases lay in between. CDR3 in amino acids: CASSKSVGREAEAFF. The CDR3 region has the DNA TGTGCCAGTAGTAAGTCTGTCGGACGTGAGGCTGAAGCTTTCTTT.

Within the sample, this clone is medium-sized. The CDR3 DNA reads TGTGCCAGCAGCTCCCAGGGTTGGAATGAGCAGTTCTTC. Protein sequence: CASSSQGWNEQFF. The chain uses TRBV9 and TRBJ2-1; tentatively, D is TRBD1 (5 bases). Trimming pared 4 bases from V and 7 bases from J, leaving 12 bases between. This CDR3 has 13 amino acids. Germline assignment: CDR1 SGDLS and CDR2 YYNGEE.

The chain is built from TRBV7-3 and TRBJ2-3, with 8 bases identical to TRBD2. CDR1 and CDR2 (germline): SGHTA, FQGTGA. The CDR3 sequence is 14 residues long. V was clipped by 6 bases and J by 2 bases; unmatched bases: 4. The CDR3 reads CASSPSGFTDTQYF. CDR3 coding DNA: TGTGCCAGCAGTCCTAGCGGGTTCACAGATACGCAGTATTTT.

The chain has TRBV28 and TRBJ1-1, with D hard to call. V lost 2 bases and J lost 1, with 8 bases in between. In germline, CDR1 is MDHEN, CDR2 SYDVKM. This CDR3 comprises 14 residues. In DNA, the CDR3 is TGTGCCAGCAGTTTAGGACTCAAGAACACTGAAGCTTTCTTT. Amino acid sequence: CASSLGLKNTEAFF.

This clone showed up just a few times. The CDR3 DNA reads TGTGCCAGCAGCGGAGGGGGCCTGGACACTGAAGCTTTCTTT. Encoded protein: CASSGGGLDTEAFF. The chain carries TRBV9 and TRBJ1-1; TRBD1 agrees at 7 bases. Germline loops: CDR1 SGDLS, CDR2 YYNGEE. This CDR3 spans 14 amino acids. After removal of 3 bases from V and 3 bases from J, the junction contained 5 bases not matched to a gene.

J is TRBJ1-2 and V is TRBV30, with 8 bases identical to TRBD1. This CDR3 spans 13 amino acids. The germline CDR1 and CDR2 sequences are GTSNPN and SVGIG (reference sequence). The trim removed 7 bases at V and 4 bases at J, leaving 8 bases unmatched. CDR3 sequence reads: CASHRGQAYGYTF. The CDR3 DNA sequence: TGTGCCTCCCATCGGGGACAGGCCTATGGCTACACCTTC.